A selection of T cell receptor beta chains follows, all from one sample in a study of blood T cell repertoires in COVID-19. TCRdb's table, derived via immunoSEQ multiplex PCR, lists solely in-frame clones and lacks some. The sample has 250,000 or so clones, roughly 88% seen once. The sample comprised peripheral blood. All receptors come from a woman aged 25 to 39 with active or convalescent COVID-19. The CDR3 runs from the conserved cysteine through the conserved F or W. A D gene is named only where the DNA matches it firmly. Only part of the rows carry a size: once, few, many, or a class if the clone is expanded.

TRBJ1-2 | TRBV6-2/TRBV6-3 | TRBD1 | - | TGTGCCAGCAGTACCATGAGGGGGCGTTTGGGTGGCTACACCTTC | CASSTMRGRLGGYTF
TRBJ2-1 | TRBV7-9 | TRBD1 | - | TGTGCCAGCAGCTTTAAGTTACGGACACGGTTCGACAGGGACAATGAGCAGTTCTTC | CASSFKLRTRFDRDNEQFF
TRBJ2-7 | TRBV4-3 | TRBD2 | once | TGCGCCAGCAGCCGGTTTAGCGGGGGTGCCTCCTACGAGCAGTACTTC | CASSRFSGGASYEQYF
TRBJ1-5 | TRBV5-5 | TRBD1 | - | TGTGCCAGCAGCCAGGGGACAGGAGAGAGGTGGTTTCTCAATCAGCCCCAGCATTTT | CASSQGTGERWFLNQPQHF
TRBJ1-1 | TRBV21-1 | - | few | TGTGCCAGCAGCAAAACGTGCGGGGCCCCAATGAACACTGAAGCTTTCTTT | CASSKTCGAPMNTEAFF
TRBJ1-1 | TRBV19 | - | - | TGTGCCAGTAGTATCCCCGGCACTGAAGCTTTCTTT | CASSIPGTEAFF
TRBJ2-7 | TRBV7-9 | - | - | TGTGCCAGCAGCTCTGCTAGCGATGCTGCCTACGAGCAGTACTTC | CASSSASDAAYEQYF
TRBJ1-3 | TRBV5-1 | TRBD1 | - | TGCGCCAGCAGCCCAAGCTTGGGGACAGGGGAAGGAAACACCATATATTTT | CASSPSLGTGEGNTIYF
TRBJ1-2 | TRBV7-9 | TRBD1 | - | TGTGCCAGCACCTTATTGACAGGGGACGGCTACACCTTC | CASTLLTGDGYTF
TRBJ2-7 | TRBV28 | TRBD1 | - | TGTGCCAGCAGTTTAGACCAGGGGGATTACGAGCAGTACTTC | CASSLDQGDYEQYF
TRBJ2-1 | TRBV6-5 | TRBD2 | - | TGTGCCAGCAGTCCATTAGCGGGCTATGAGCAGTTCTTC | CASSPLAGYEQFF
TRBJ1-1 | TRBV11-2 | - | once | TGTGCCACCTCCCGACTATTTGGTATGGGGGCTTTCTTT | CATSRLFGMGAFF
TRBJ1-1 | TRBV5-1 | - | - | TGCGCCACCTCTCCCTTAGGACAGATGAACACTGAAGCTTTCTTT | CATSPLGQMNTEAFF
TRBJ1-1 | TRBV5-6 | - | - | TGTGCCAGCAGCTTGGGGAGGAACACTGAAGCTTTCTTT | CASSLGRNTEAFF
TRBJ1-6 | TRBV12-3/TRBV12-4 | - | - | TGTGCCAGCGGGGGCAGCTTTAATTCACCCCTCCACTTT | CASGGSFNSPLHF
TRBJ2-3 | TRBV7-6 | TRBD2 | - | TGTGCCAGCAGCCCGTCCTTAAAGCTAGCGGACACAGATACGCAGTATTTT | CASSPSLKLADTDTQYF
TRBJ1-5 | TRBV24-1 | - | - | TGTGCCACCAGTGTTGGGGCAGGGGATAGCAATCAGCCCCAGCATTTT | CATSVGAGDSNQPQHF
TRBJ1-1 | TRBV5-1 | - | - | TGCGCCAGCAGCTCTCCGGGTTTCACTGAAGCTTTCTTT | CASSSPGFTEAFF
TRBJ2-3 | TRBV19 | - | - | TGTGCCAGTAGTGCGGACTCTTACACAGATACGCAGTATTTT | CASSADSYTDTQYF
TRBJ2-2 | TRBV5-1 | - | few | TGCGCCAGCAGCTTGGGGACACTTACGAACACCGGGGAGCTGTTTTTT | CASSLGTLTNTGELFF
TRBJ2-1 | TRBV3-1/TRBV3-2 | TRBD2 | - | TGTGCCAGCAGCCCTACTAGCGGGGGGTACAATGAGCAGTTCTTC | CASSPTSGGYNEQFF
TRBJ1-6 | TRBV19 | TRBD1 | - | TGTGCCAGTAGGGGGACAGGAGATTATTCACCCCTCCACTTT | CASRGTGDYSPLHF
TRBJ1-6 | TRBV6-5 | - | - | TGTGCCAGCAGTTACTCGCGGGGGGCGCTTCACTTT | CASSYSRGALHF
TRBJ1-1 | TRBV20-1 | - | - | TGCAGTGCTCCTCGGCAGGGCGAAGCTTTCTTT | CSAPRQGEAFF
TRBJ2-2 | TRBV6-4 | - | - | TGTGCCAGCAGTGACTCGGAGGGGCCCGGGGAGCTGTTTTTT | CASSDSEGPGELFF
TRBJ1-1 | TRBV2 | - | - | TGTGCCAGCAGTGAATTCATCGGGGGAAACACTGAAGCTTTCTTT | CASSEFIGGNTEAFF
TRBJ2-5 | TRBV2 | TRBD2 | - | TGTGCCAGCAAAGAGCAGGGGATAGCGGGGGGGCAAGAGACCCAGTACTTC | CASKEQGIAGGQETQYF
TRBJ2-1 | TRBV18 | TRBD2 | - | TGTGCCAGCTCACCACTAGCGGGGGGCAACAATGAGCAGTTCTTC | CASSPLAGGNNEQFF
TRBJ1-2 | TRBV5-6 | - | - | TGTGCCAGCAGTGAGGGCGCGGCTATCTATGGCTACACCTTC | CASSEGAAIYGYTF
TRBJ2-1 | TRBV6-5 | TRBD2 | - | TGTGCCAGCAGTTACTCGGGGCGGGGGTCCAATGAGCAGTTCTTC | CASSYSGRGSNEQFF
TRBJ2-5 | TRBV6-2/TRBV6-3 | TRBD2 | few | TGTGCCAGCAGTTACCCGGGACTAGCGGGGGGGTACCAAGAGACCCAGTACTTC | CASSYPGLAGGYQETQYF
TRBJ1-1 | TRBV21-1 | - | - | TGTGCCAGCCGAAGAGCCGGGGGGATGAACACTGAAGCTTTCTTT | CASRRAGGMNTEAFF
TRBJ1-6 | TRBV30 | - | - | TGTGCCTCGAGCAGGGGCTATAATTCACCCCTTCACTTT | CASSRGYNSPLHF
TRBJ1-3 | TRBV18 | - | - | TGTGCCAGCTCACAAAACGGCGGTAGCTCTGGAAACACCATATATTTT | CASSQNGGSSGNTIYF
TRBJ2-6 | TRBV2 | - | - | TGTGCCAGCAGTGGAGTCCCTGGGGCCAACGTCCTGACTTTC | CASSGVPGANVLTF
TRBJ1-4 | TRBV29-1 | - | - | TGCAGCGCCCGGCGGAGCGGGGGGAATGAAAAACTGTTTTTT | CSARRSGGNEKLFF
TRBJ2-3 | TRBV14 | TRBD1 | - | TGTGCCAGCAGCCAGGGACAGGGACCCACCCATACGCAGTATTTT | CASSQGQGPTHTQYF
TRBJ1-1 | TRBV7-3 | TRBD1 | - | TGTGCCAGCAGCCCCCAGGGGGGTAAAAACACTGAAGCTTTCTTT | CASSPQGGKNTEAFF